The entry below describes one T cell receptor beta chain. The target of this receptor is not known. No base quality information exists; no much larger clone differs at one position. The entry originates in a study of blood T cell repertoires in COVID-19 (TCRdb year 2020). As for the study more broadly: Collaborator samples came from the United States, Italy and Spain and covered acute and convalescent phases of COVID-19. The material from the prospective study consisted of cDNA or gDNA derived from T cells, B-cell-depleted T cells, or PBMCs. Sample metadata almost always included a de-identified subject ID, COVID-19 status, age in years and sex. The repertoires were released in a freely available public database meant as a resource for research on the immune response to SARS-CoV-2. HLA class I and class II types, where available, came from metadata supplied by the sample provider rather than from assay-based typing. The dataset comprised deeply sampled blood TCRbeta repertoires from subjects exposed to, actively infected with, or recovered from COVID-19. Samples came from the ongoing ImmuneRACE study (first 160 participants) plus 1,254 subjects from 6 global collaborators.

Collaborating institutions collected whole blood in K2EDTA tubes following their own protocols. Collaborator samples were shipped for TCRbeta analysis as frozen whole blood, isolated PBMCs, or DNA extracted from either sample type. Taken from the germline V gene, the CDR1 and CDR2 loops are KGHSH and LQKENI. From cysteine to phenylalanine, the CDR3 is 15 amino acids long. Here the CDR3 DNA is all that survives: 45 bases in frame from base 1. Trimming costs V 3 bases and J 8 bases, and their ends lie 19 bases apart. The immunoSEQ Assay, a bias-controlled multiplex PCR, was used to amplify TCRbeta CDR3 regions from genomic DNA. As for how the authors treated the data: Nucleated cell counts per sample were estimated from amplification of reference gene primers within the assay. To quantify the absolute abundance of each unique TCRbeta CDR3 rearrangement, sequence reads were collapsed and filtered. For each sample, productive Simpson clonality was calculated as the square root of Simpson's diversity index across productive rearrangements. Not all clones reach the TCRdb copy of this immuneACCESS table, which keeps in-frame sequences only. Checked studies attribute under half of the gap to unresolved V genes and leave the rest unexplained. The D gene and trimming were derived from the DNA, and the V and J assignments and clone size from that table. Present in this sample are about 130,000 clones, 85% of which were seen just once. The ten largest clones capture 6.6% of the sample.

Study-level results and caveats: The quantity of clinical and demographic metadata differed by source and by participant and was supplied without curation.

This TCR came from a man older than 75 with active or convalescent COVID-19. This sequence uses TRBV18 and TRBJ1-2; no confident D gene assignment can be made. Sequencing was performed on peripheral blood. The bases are TGTGCCAGCTCACCGACAATAGTTTTGGGCGAAGGCTACACCTTC. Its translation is CASSPTIVLGEGYTF. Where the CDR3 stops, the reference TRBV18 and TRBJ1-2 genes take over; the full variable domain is NAGVMQNPRHLVRRRGQEARLRCSPMKGHSHVYWYRQLPEEGLKFMVYLQKENIIDESGMPKERFSAEFPKEGPSILRIQQVVRGDSAAYFCASSPTIVLGEGYTFGSGTRLTVV.